This T cell receptor beta chain appears in the sequencing data of a study of Ad26.COV2.S vaccination and SARS-CoV-2 variants. Assay: immunoSEQ multiplex PCR; the TCRdb copy retains only in-frame clones and omits some. The sample yields 6,500 to 8,000 clones, around 83% seen once. Notes on the study in general: It was vaccine recipients, not placebo recipients, who had the higher spike-specific TCR breadth. Vaccine and placebo recipients had comparable breadth of non-spike TCRs.

This clone appeared once. The antigen is not known. Germline V CDR1 and CDR2: SGHVS, FNYEAQ. The V gene end was trimmed by 3 bases and the J gene end by 5 bases; junction bases not matched to a gene: 3. This CDR3 is 13 amino acids long. The sample was peripheral blood, taken after recovery from COVID-19. The TCR comes from a human donor who had recovered from COVID-19. This sequence joins TRBV7-6 and TRBJ2-5; 7 positions match TRBD2. The CDR3 loop reads CASSLLGGETQYF. CDR3 DNA sequence: TGTGCCAGCAGCTTGTTGGGGGGGGAGACCCAGTACTTC.